One and the same sample provided the 4 T cell receptor beta chains below, sequenced in a study of blood T cell repertoires in COVID-19. Libraries were prepared by immunoSEQ multiplex PCR; TCRdb keeps only in-frame clonotypes and omits some of them. The table lists around 400,000 clones, around nine tenths of them singletons. The sequencing input was PBMCs or T cells enriched from blood (not recorded which). The source of these receptors is a woman between 18 and 29 years old who had been exposed to COVID-19.

V usage is TRBV3-1 (or the pseudogene TRBV3-2) and J usage is TRBJ2-3; TRBD2 is a possible D gene (7 bases). Trimming removed 0 bases from V and 5 bases from J, with 15 bases in between. The V gene's germline CDR1 is LGHDT and CDR2 YNNKEL (reference sequence). CDR3 length equals 16 residues. CDR3 sequence reads: CASSQDLGGAGDTQYF. Written as DNA, the CDR3 is TGTGCCAGCAGCCAAGATTTGGGGGGGGCCGGAGATACGCAGTATTTT.

The CDR3 sequence is CASSERTGTYEQYF. In DNA form, the CDR3 reads TGTGCCAGCAGTGAGAGGACAGGGACGTACGAGCAGTACTTC. This chain uses TRBV6-1 with TRBJ2-7; 8 nucleotides line up with TRBD1. V shed 3 bases, J shed 4 bases, and the junction held 5 bases outside the gene matches. The CDR3 is 14 residues long. From germline, CDR1 is MNHNS and CDR2 SASEGT.

This rearrangement joins TRBV7-8 to TRBJ2-7; no clear D. The ends were cut back, 1 base at V and 0 bases at J, with 10 bases in the middle. In germline, CDR1 is SGHVS, CDR2 FQNEAQ. There are 15 residues in the CDR3. The DNA for the CDR3 is TGTGCCAGCAGCTTAGAAGTCCCTACCTCCTACGAGCAGTACTTC. Translation: CASSLEVPTSYEQYF.

This clone appeared many times. The gene calls are TRBV7-9 and TRBJ2-2; 7 bases align to TRBD1. The junction had 7 bases not matched to a gene; V was cut back by 6 bases and J by 3 bases. The germline CDR1 and CDR2 sequences are SEHNR and FQNEAQ (reference sequence). This CDR3 spans 15 amino acids. CDR3 loop: CASSDTGQYTGELFF. CDR3 sequence (DNA): TGTGCCAGCAGTGACACGGGACAGTACACCGGGGAGCTGTTTTTT.